This T cell receptor beta chain is from a study of blood T cell repertoires in COVID-19. The wider study: The analysed material was cDNA or gDNA that came from T cells, B-cell-depleted T cells, or PBMCs.

This clone was found once. Per the original data handling: How many nucleated cells were present was estimated from reference gene primer amplification. The method was immunoSEQ multiplex PCR; TCRdb's version includes in-frame clones alone and lacks a portion of them. D and trimming were read from the DNA, whereas the V and J calls and clone size are those reported in that table. The data contain roughly 230,000 clones, around four fifths of them singletons. Enrolled during active infection, Seattle patients were then followed longitudinally. The receptor's source is a woman older than 75 with COVID-19, enrolled during active disease. Sequenced: peripheral blood.

For the CDR3, the DNA is TGCGCCAGCGGTACAGGTGGCGGGGGCTACAATGAGCAGTTCTTC. Its translation is CASGTGGGGYNEQFF. The J gene is TRBJ2-1, the V gene TRBV5-1, with 7 bases lining up with TRBD2. The V segment lost 7 bases and the J segment 3 bases; nucleotides outside the gene matches: 10. The CDR3 has 15 residues. Germline assignment: CDR1 SGHRS and CDR2 YFSETQ.